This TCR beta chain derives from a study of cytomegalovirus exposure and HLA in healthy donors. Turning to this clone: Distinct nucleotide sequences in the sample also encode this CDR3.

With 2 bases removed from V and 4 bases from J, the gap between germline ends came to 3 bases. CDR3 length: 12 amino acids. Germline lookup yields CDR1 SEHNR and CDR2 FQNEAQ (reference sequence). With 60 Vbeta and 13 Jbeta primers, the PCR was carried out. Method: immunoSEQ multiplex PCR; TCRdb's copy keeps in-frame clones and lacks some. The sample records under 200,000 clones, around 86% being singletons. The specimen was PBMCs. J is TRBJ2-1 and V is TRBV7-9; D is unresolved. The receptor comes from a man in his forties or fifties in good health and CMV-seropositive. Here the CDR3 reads CASSLSYNEQFF. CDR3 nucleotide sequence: TGTGCCAGCAGCTTATCATACAATGAGCAGTTCTTC.